What follows are 10 T cell receptor beta chains derived from one specimen sequenced in a study of cytomegalovirus exposure and HLA in healthy donors. With 60 Vbeta and 13 Jbeta primers, the PCR was carried out. Profiling relied on immunoSEQ multiplex PCR, and the TCRdb table lists in-frame clones only, not all of them. There are about 140,000 clones in the sample; around 80% occur only once, and 8.8% lies in the top ten. Sample: PBMCs. These TCRs come from a woman in her 50s in good health and CMV-seropositive.

This sequence joins TRBV7-3 and TRBJ2-3, with D maybe TRBD1 (6 bases). The germline CDR1 and CDR2 sequences are SGHTA and FQGTGA. CDR3 length: 14 amino acids. V lost 6 bases and J lost 3, with 13 bases in between. The DNA for the CDR3 is TGTGCCAGCAGAAGGAACAGGGTTACAGATACGCAGTATTTT. Translating it yields CASRRNRVTDTQYF.

The chain joins TRBV15 to TRBJ2-7, with TRBD1 identical over 8 bases. The CDR3 spans 12 residues. Germline CDR1 reads LNHNV; CDR2 reads YYDKDF (reference sequence). V shed 5 bases and J 8 bases; nucleotides not matched to a gene: 5. CDR3 protein: CATSGQGSKQYF. The CDR3, as DNA: TGTGCCACCAGCGGACAGGGAAGTAAGCAGTACTTC. The variable domain in full, completed from reference TRBV15 and TRBJ2-7, reads DAMVIQNPRYQVTQFGKPVTLSCSQTLNHNVMYWYQQKSSQAPKLLFHYYDKDFNNEADTPDNFQSRRPNTSFCFLDIRSPGLGDTAMYLCATSGQGSKQYFGPGTRLTVT.

The V call is TRBV7-9, the J call TRBJ2-7; 9 bases agree with TRBD1. The length of the CDR3 is 14 residues. Per the germline V gene, CDR1 is SEHNR and CDR2 is FQNEAQ (reference sequence). With V trimmed by 3 bases and J by 7 bases, 7 bases remained unmatched. The CDR3 DNA reads TGTGCCAGCAGCTTCTACAGGGGGCGCGGGGAGCAGTACTTC. Protein product: CASSFYRGRGEQYF.

The V and J genes are TRBV6-4 and TRBJ2-1; 10 positions agree with TRBD2. The ends lost 3 bases at V and 4 bases at J; junction bases unmatched: 3. Germline assignment: CDR1 MRHNA and CDR2 SNTAGT. The CDR3 loop spans 15 amino acids. CDR3 in DNA: TGTGCCAGCAGTGATGGACTAGCGGAGTACAATGAGCAGTTCTTC. Encoded protein: CASSDGLAEYNEQFF.

The J gene is TRBJ1-5, the V gene TRBV11-3, with a possible D match to TRBD1 (6 bases). Germline loops: CDR1 SGHNT, CDR2 YENEEA. V was trimmed by 3 bases and J by 3 bases, leaving 18 bases between them. The CDR3 covers 17 residues. The CDR3 here is CASSFNFRGMDNQPQHF. The CDR3 DNA reads TGTGCCAGCAGCTTCAACTTTAGGGGGATGGACAATCAGCCCCAGCATTTT.

The chain links TRBV20-1 to TRBJ2-1; the D gene is possibly TRBD1 (5 bases). Trimming took 8 bases from V and 6 from J, leaving 11 bases between them. This CDR3 spans 11 amino acids. Germline loops: CDR1 DFQATT, CDR2 SNEGSKA (reference sequence). CDR3 sequence reads: CSSQGPNEQFF. Written as DNA, the CDR3 is TGCAGTTCCCAGGGTCCCAATGAGCAGTTCTTC.

The chain is built from TRBV7-9 and TRBJ2-1; 8 bases line up with TRBD1. Per the germline V gene, CDR1 is SEHNR and CDR2 is FQNEAQ (reference sequence). This CDR3 contains 16 residues. The ends lost 5 bases at V and 4 bases at J; junction bases unmatched: 10. In nucleotides, the CDR3 is TGTGCCAGCAGCCCAGGGGCAGGGGGCTCTTACAATGAGCAGTTCTTC. Residues: CASSPGAGGSYNEQFF.

The rearrangement uses TRBV7-2 and TRBJ2-7; TRBD2 agrees at 11 bases. In germline, CDR1 is SGHTA, CDR2 FQGNSA. J gave up 0 bases and V 4 bases, and 5 bases lay outside the gene matches. The CDR3 totals 16 residues. The DNA for the CDR3 is TGTGCCAGCAGCTACACCGGGACTAGCGGCTCCTACGAGCAGTACTTC. As protein: CASSYTGTSGSYEQYF.

The genes are TRBV14 and TRBJ2-7, with D perhaps matching TRBD1 (6 bases). Trimming left V 2 bases short and J 3 bases short, with 14 bases between. CDR3 length equals 15 residues. CDR1 and CDR2 from the germline V gene are SGHDN and FVKESK. The CDR3 DNA is TGTGCCAGCAGCCAACTGGGGGCAGGCCTCTACGAGCAGTACTTC. It translates to CASSQLGAGLYEQYF.

CDR3 sequence (DNA): TGTGCCACCAGCAGAGAAACAGAATCTTACGAGCAGTACTTC. This translates into CATSRETESYEQYF. V and J are TRBV15 and TRBJ2-7; D unclear. CDR3 length: 14 residues. Germline V CDR1 and CDR2: LNHNV, YYDKDF (reference sequence). V shed 0 bases and J shed 4 bases, with 10 bases lying between them.